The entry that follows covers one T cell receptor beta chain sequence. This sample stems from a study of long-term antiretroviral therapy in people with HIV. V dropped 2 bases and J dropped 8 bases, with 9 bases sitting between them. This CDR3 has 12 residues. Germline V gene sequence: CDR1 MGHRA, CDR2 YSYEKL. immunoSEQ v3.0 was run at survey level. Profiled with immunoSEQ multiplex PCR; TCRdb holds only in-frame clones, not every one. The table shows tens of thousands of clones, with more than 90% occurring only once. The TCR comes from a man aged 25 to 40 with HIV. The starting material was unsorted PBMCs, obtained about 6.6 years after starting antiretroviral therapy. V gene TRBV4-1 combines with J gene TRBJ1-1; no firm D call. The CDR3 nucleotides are TGCGCCAGCAGCCAATACGGGGAAGAAGCTTTCTTT. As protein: CASSQYGEEAFF.